This T cell receptor beta chain came from a study of T cells in tuberculosis. Whole-study context: IGRA-negative adolescents, IGRA-positive adolescents with latent tuberculosis and adults with active tuberculosis formed this South African cohort.

Time point meaning: new active TB diagnosis, blood taken before or within 7 days of starting treatment. Sequencing was performed with immunoSEQ multiplex PCR; in TCRdb, only in-frame clones are kept and a portion is missing. The sample has some 49,000 clones, 90% to 95% seen once; the top ten hold approximately 1.5%. The germline V and J ends were trimmed by 0 bases and 14 bases, with 13 bases remaining between them. CDR3 length equals 13 residues. Germline values: CDR1 ENHRY, CDR2 SYGVKD. This receptor was taken from an adult with tuberculosis. This rearrangement joins TRBV10-3 to TRBJ1-4; the D is unclear. Sequencing was performed on PBMCs, taken at tuberculosis diagnosis. CDR3 region: CAISESRQRYLFF. Here the CDR3 DNA reads TGTGCCATCAGTGAGTCGAGGCAAAGGTATCTGTTTTTT.